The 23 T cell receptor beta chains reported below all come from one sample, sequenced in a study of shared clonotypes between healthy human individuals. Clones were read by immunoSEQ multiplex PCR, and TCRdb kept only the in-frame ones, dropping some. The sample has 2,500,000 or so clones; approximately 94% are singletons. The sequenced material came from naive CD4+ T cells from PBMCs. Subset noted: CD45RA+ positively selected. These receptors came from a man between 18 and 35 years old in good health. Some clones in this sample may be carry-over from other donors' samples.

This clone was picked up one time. The CDR3 is CASSQREATDTQYF. CDR3 bases: TGTGCCAGCAGCCAGCGGGAGGCCACAGATACGCAGTATTTT. The rearrangement links TRBV6-5 to TRBJ2-3, with 9 bases that match TRBD2. Germline V gene sequence: CDR1 MNHEY, CDR2 SVGAGI. With 6 bases clipped from V and 2 bases from J, the junction kept 3 bases outside the gene matches. The CDR3 spans 14 residues.

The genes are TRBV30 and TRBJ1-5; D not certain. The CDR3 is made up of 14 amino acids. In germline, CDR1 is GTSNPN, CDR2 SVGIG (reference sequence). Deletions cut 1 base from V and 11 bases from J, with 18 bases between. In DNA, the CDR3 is TGTGCCTGGAGTGCTAAAAACTCACTCGGGGCCCAGCATTTT. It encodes CAWSAKNSLGAQHF.

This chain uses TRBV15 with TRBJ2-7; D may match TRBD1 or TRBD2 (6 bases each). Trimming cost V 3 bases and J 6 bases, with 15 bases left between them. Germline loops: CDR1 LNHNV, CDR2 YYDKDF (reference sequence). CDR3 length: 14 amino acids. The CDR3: CATSRRVEGGEQYF. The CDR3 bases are TGTGCCACCAGCAGGAGGGTGGAGGGGGGCGAGCAGTACTTC.

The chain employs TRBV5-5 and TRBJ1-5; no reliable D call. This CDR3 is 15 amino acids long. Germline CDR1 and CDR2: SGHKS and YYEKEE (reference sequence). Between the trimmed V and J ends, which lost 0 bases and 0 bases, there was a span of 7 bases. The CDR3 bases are TGTGCCAGCAGCTTGGATGTAGGTAGCAATCAGCCCCAGCATTTT. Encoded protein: CASSLDVGSNQPQHF.

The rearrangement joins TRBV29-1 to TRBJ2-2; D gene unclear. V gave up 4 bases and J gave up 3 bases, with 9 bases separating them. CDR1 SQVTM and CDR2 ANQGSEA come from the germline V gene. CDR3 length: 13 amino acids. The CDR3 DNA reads TGCAGCGTTGGAGCCTCCTACACCGGGGAGCTGTTTTTT. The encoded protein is CSVGASYTGELFF.

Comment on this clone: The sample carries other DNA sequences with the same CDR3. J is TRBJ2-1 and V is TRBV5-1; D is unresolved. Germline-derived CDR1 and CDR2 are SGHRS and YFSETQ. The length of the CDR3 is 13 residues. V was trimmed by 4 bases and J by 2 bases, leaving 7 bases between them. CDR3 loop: CASSPTTYNEQFF. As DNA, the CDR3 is TGCGCCAGCAGCCCTACTACCTACAATGAGCAGTTCTTC.

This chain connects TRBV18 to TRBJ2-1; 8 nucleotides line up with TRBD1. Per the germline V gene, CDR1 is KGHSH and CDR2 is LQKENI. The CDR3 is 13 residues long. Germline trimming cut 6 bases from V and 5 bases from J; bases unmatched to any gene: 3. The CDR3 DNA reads TGTGCCAGCTCTACGACAGGGGACAATGAGCAGTTCTTC. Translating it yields CASSTTGDNEQFF.

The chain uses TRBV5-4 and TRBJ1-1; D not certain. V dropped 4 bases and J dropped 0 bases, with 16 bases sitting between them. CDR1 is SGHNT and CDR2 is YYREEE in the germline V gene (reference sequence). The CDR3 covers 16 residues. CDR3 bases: TGTGCCAGCAGCCCGAAGATGGCGGACTTGAACACTGAAGCTTTCTTT. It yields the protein CASSPKMADLNTEAFF.

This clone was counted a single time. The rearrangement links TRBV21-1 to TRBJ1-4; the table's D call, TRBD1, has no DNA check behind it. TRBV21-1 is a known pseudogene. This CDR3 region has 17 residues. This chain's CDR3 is CASSKPRSDRGNEKLFF. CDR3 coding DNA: TGTGCCAGCAGCAAGCCCCGATCGGACAGGGGAAATGAAAAACTGTTTTTT.

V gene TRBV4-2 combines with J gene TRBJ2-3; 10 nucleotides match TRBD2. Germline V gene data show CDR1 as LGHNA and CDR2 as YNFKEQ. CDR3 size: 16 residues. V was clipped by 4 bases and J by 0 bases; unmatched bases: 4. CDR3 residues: CASSLGLAESTDTQYF. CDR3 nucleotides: TGTGCCAGCAGCCTCGGACTAGCGGAGAGCACAGATACGCAGTATTTT.

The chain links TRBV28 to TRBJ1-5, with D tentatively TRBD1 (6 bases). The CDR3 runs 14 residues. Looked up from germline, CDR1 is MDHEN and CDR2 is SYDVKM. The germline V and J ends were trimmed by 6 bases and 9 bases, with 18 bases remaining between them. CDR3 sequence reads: CASRGAGAVGPQHF. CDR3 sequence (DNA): TGTGCCAGCAGGGGGGCGGGGGCCGTCGGGCCCCAGCATTTT.

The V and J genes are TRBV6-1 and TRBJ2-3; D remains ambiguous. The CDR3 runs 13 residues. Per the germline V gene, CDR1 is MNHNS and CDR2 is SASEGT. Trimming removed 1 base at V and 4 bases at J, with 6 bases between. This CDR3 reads CASSEDPPDTQYF. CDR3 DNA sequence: TGTGCCAGCAGTGAAGACCCCCCAGATACGCAGTATTTT.

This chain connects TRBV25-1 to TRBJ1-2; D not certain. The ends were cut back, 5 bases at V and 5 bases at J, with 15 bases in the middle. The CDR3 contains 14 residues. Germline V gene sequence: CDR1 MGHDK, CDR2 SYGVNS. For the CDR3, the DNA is TGTGCCAGCAGTTCCCCGACTTTCGGATATGGCTACACCTTC. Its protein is CASSSPTFGYGYTF.

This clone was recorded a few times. As DNA, the CDR3 is TGTGCTAGTGGTTTGGAAGACAGCTATGGCTACACCTTC. It codes for CASGLEDSYGYTF. The chain is built from TRBV12-5 and TRBJ1-2; D might be TRBD1 (5 bases). The CDR3 runs to 13 residues. V was cut by 1 base and J by 4 bases, with 7 bases left in between. Germline values: CDR1 LGHNT, CDR2 FRNRAP.

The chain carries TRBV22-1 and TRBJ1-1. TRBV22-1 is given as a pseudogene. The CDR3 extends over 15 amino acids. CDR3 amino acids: CPGSSLTPKGDEAFF. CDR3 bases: TGTCCTGGGAGCTCGCTCACCCCCAAAGGGGACGAAGCTTTCTTT.

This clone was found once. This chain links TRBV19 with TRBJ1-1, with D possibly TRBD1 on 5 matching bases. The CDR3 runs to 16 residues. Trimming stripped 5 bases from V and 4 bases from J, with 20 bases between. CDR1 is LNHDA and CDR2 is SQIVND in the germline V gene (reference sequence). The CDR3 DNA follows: TGTGCCAGTAGTCTCGACCGGGACCGTATAGGCACTGAAGCTTTCTTT. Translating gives CASSLDRDRIGTEAFF.

CDR3 in amino acids: CASMQLGNTEAFF. CDR3 coding DNA: TGTGCCAGCATGCAGTTGGGAAACACTGAAGCTTTCTTT. The V call is TRBV2, the J call TRBJ1-1, with no clear D. V lost 7 bases and J lost 2, with 11 bases in between. From germline, CDR1 is SNHLY and CDR2 FYNNEI. The CDR3 is 13 residues long.

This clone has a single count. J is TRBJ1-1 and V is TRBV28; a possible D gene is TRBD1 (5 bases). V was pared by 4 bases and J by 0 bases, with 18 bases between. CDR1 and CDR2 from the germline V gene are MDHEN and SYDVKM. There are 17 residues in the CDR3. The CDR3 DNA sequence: TGTGCCAGCAGTTCACTCCCCCGGGCAGGGATGAACACTGAAGCTTTCTTT. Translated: CASSSLPRAGMNTEAFF. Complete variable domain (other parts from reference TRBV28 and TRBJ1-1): DVKVTQSSRYLVKRTGEKVFLECVQDMDHENMFWYRQDPGLGLRLIYFSYDVKMKEKGDIPEGYSVSREKKERFSLILESASTNQTSMYLCASSSLPRAGMNTEAFFGQGTRLTVV.

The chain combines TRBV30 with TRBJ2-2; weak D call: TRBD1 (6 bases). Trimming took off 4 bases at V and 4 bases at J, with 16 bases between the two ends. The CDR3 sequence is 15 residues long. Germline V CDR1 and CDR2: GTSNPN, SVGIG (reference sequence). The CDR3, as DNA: TGTGCCTGGACTGGCATTCGAGGGGGCACCGGGGAGCTGTTTTTT. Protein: CAWTGIRGGTGELFF.

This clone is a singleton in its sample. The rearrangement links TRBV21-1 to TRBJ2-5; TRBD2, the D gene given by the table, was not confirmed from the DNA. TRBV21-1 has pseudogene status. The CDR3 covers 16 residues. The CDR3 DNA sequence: TGTGCCCCGTCACCACGCACTAGCGGGGTACAAGAGACCCAGTACTTC. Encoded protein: CAPSPRTSGVQETQYF.

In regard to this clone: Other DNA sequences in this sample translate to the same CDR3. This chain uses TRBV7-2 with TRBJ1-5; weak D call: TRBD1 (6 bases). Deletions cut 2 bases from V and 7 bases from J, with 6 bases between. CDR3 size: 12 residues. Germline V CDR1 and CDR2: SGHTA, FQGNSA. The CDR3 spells CASSLRGQPQHF. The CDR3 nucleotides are TGTGCCAGCAGCTTAAGGGGGCAGCCCCAGCATTTT.

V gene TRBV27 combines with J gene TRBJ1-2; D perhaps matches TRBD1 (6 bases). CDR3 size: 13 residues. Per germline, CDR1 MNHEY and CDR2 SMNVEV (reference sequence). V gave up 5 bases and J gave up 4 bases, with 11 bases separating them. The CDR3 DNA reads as TGTGCCAGCAGTCGAGAGACAGGCTATGGCTACACCTTC. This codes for CASSRETGYGYTF.

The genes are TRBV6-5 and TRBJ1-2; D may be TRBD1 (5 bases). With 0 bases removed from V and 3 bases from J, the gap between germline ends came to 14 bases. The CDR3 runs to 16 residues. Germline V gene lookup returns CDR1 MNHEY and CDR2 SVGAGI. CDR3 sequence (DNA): TGTGCCAGCAGTTACTCGAATCAAGGGACGCACTATGGCTACACCTTC. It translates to CASSYSNQGTHYGYTF.